These 17 T cell receptor beta chains originate from one sample sequenced in a study of T cell responses to AZD1222 COVID-19 vaccine. Profiled with immunoSEQ multiplex PCR; TCRdb holds only in-frame clones, not every one. The table shows some 130,000 clones, with 88% occurring only once. The source material was peripheral blood, sampled on day 0 of MenACWY control vaccination. The receptors shown here come from an adult in good health.

The chain links TRBV27 to TRBJ2-3; 7 bases align to TRBD1. This CDR3 region has 15 residues. Germline CDR1 reads MNHEY; CDR2 reads SMNVEV (reference sequence). Unmatched junction bases numbered 6, after V lost 6 bases and J lost 0 bases. Written as DNA, the CDR3 is TGTGCCAGCAGGGACAGGAGGTTTAGCACAGATACGCAGTATTTT. Translating gives CASRDRRFSTDTQYF.

The genes are TRBV7-9 and TRBJ2-5; 10 nucleotides agree with TRBD1. The CDR3 totals 18 residues. Germline values: CDR1 SEHNR, CDR2 FQNEAQ (reference sequence). The J segment lost 3 bases and the V segment lost 0 bases, leaving 10 bases of the junction unmatched. CDR3 loop: CASSLAGTGVWGEETQYF. The DNA of the CDR3 is TGTGCCAGCAGCTTAGCCGGGACAGGGGTTTGGGGAGAAGAGACCCAGTACTTC.

This chain uses TRBV28 with TRBJ1-5; 7 bases agree with TRBD1. There are 15 residues in the CDR3. The germline CDR1 and CDR2 sequences are MDHEN and SYDVKM. The trim removed 3 bases at V and 12 bases at J, leaving 14 bases unmatched. The CDR3 reads CASSFEGQSPLYQHF. The DNA for the CDR3 is TGTGCCAGCAGTTTTGAGGGACAGTCTCCCTTATACCAGCATTTT.

This chain connects TRBV5-1 to TRBJ2-5; the D is unclear. The CDR3 consists of 13 residues. V was shortened by 0 bases and J by 1 base, with 4 bases between the two germline ends. CDR1 SGHRS and CDR2 YFSETQ come from the germline V gene. CDR3 residues: CASSLGIQETQYF. The DNA of the CDR3 is TGCGCCAGCAGCTTGGGGATCCAAGAGACCCAGTACTTC.

This chain joins TRBV5-1 and TRBJ2-2; no clear D. Between the trimmed V and J ends, which lost 0 bases and 6 bases, there was a span of 9 bases. Germline lookup yields CDR1 SGHRS and CDR2 YFSETQ. The CDR3 runs 14 residues. CDR3: CASSLVMGSGELFF. The CDR3 DNA reads TGCGCCAGCAGCTTGGTAATGGGTTCCGGGGAGCTGTTTTTT.

V and J are TRBV3-1 (or the pseudogene TRBV3-2) and TRBJ2-2; D call uncertain. The CDR3 totals 15 residues. CDR1 is LGHDT, CDR2 YNNKEL, per germline (reference sequence). Trimming cost V 1 base and J 7 bases, with 13 bases left between them. CDR3 in amino acids: CASSQAPSWGGELFF. The CDR3 bases are TGTGCCAGCAGCCAAGCTCCCTCTTGGGGCGGGGAGCTGTTTTTT.

This sequence joins TRBV11-2 and TRBJ2-7; D gene uncertain. CDR1 and CDR2 (germline): SGHAT, FQNNGV. This CDR3 has 12 amino acids. V lost 4 bases and J 4 bases, leaving 8 bases between the germline ends. The CDR3 coding sequence is TGTGCCAGCAGCTACCGCCCTTACGAGCAGTACTTC. This sequence encodes CASSYRPYEQYF.

By its share, this clone is medium-sized. The chain has TRBV24-1 and TRBJ2-7; TRBD1 or TRBD2 may be the D gene (5 bases each). CDR3 length: 11 residues. V shed 11 bases and J shed 2 bases, with 9 bases lying between them. Germline lookup yields CDR1 KGHDR and CDR2 SFDVKD. The DNA for the CDR3 is TGTGCCATCGGGACCACCTACGAGCAGTACTTC. Translated: CAIGTTYEQYF.

This rearrangement joins TRBV30 to TRBJ2-7, with D hard to call. This CDR3 contains 12 residues. V shed 0 bases and J shed 3 bases, with 6 bases lying between them. In germline, CDR1 is GTSNPN, CDR2 SVGIG (reference sequence). For the CDR3, the DNA is TGTGCCTGGAGTGTAGAAGGCTACGAGCAGTACTTC. It translates to CAWSVEGYEQYF.

This rearrangement joins TRBV29-1 to TRBJ2-5; weak D call: TRBD2 (5 bases). CDR1 is SQVTM, CDR2 ANQGSEA, per germline. Trimming stripped 6 bases from V and 2 bases from J, with 13 bases between. The CDR3 runs 13 residues. In DNA, the CDR3 is TGCAGCGTCCGCGACGGGGTTCAAGAGACCCAGTACTTC. Its translation is CSVRDGVQETQYF.

The rearrangement joins TRBV19 to TRBJ2-3, with 9 bases that match TRBD1. V shed 8 bases and J 2 bases; nucleotides not matched to a gene: 2. The CDR3 runs to 13 residues. In germline, CDR1 is LNHDA, CDR2 SQIVND (reference sequence). CDR3 sequence (DNA): TGTGCCAGTGGGACAGGGTACACAGATACGCAGTATTTT. Its protein is CASGTGYTDTQYF.

This chain joins TRBV7-6 and TRBJ1-4; no firm D call. V dropped 5 bases and J dropped 8 bases, with 18 bases sitting between them. There are 15 residues in the CDR3. CDR1 and CDR2 (germline): SGHVS, FNYEAQ. CDR3 bases: TGTGCCAGCAGCAACTCGGCGCGTTATTCGGAAAAACTGTTTTTT. It codes for CASSNSARYSEKLFF. The full variable domain, in which reference TRBV7-6 and TRBJ1-4 provide the parts outside the CDR3, is GAGVSQSPRYKVTKRGQDVALRCDPISGHVSLYWYRQALGQGPEFLTYFNYEAQQDKSGLPNDRFSAERPEGSISTLTIQRTEQRDSAMYRCASSNSARYSEKLFFGSGTQLSVL.

J is TRBJ1-5 and V is TRBV30; D unclear. This CDR3 is 14 amino acids long. Germline loops: CDR1 GTSNPN, CDR2 SVGIG (reference sequence). The germline V and J ends were trimmed by 5 bases and 6 bases, with 17 bases remaining between them. The CDR3 DNA reads TGTGCCTGGGGCCGTCGAGTGGAAAGTCAGCCCCAGCATTTT. Residues: CAWGRRVESQPQHF.

The chain carries TRBV9 and TRBJ2-1; D may be TRBD2 (6 bases). Looked up from germline, CDR1 is SGDLS and CDR2 is YYNGEE. Trimming took 0 bases from V and 2 from J, leaving 9 bases between them. The CDR3 consists of 15 residues. Here the CDR3 DNA reads TGTGCCAGCAGCGTAGGGGCTAGCGCCTACAATGAGCAGTTCTTC. Its protein product is CASSVGASAYNEQFF. Filled out from reference TRBV9 and TRBJ2-1, the complete variable domain reads DSGVTQTPKHLITATGQRVTLRCSPRSGDLSVYWYQQSLDQGLQFLIQYYNGEERAKGNILERFSAQQFPDLHSELNLSSLELGDSALYFCASSVGASAYNEQFFGPGTRLTVL.

This chain links TRBV28 with TRBJ2-7; 12 nucleotides align to TRBD2. V shed 5 bases, J shed 1 base, and the junction held 3 bases outside the gene matches. The CDR3 is 15 residues long. Germline V CDR1 and CDR2: MDHEN, SYDVKM. The CDR3 loop reads CASSRLAGVSYEQYF. CDR3 nucleotides: TGTGCCAGCAGTCGACTAGCGGGAGTTTCCTACGAGCAGTACTTC.

This clone was counted between two and nine times. This rearrangement joins TRBV29-1 to TRBJ1-2, with TRBD1 matching 7 bases. CDR1 is SQVTM, CDR2 ANQGSEA, per germline. Trimming removed 6 bases from V and 10 bases from J; junction bases left unmatched: 5. The CDR3 runs to 10 residues. Here the CDR3 DNA reads TGCAGCGTAGGGACAGAAGTCTACACCTTC. Translating it yields CSVGTEVYTF.

The chain recombines TRBV7-9 with TRBJ2-7; TRBD1 might be the D (5 bases). The CDR3 covers 13 residues. V was cut by 6 bases and J by 1 base, with 10 bases left in between. Germline lookup yields CDR1 SEHNR and CDR2 FQNEAQ (reference sequence). DNA of the CDR3: TGTGCCAGCAGACTTCAGGGTTCCTACGAGCAGTACTTC. Translation gives CASRLQGSYEQYF.